Listed here are 30 T cell receptor beta chains from one sample, sequenced in a study of OX40 agonist ivuxolimab in advanced cancers. The assay was immunoSEQ multiplex PCR, and TCRdb's table has in-frame clones only and misses some. Of around 30,000 clones in the sample, 91% are singletons; the top ten hold over 9%. The sequencing here drew on CD4+ or CD8+ T cells sorted from blood, taken in a trial of the OX40 agonist ivuxolimab. These receptors originate from an adult with an advanced solid tumor such as melanoma, head and neck, liver or kidney cancer.

The chain employs TRBV11-1 and TRBJ1-1, with D possibly matching TRBD1 (6 bases). Germline-derived CDR1 and CDR2 are SGHAT and FQDESV (reference sequence). Between the trimmed V and J ends, which lost 3 bases and 2 bases, there was a span of 10 bases. This CDR3 has 14 residues. The CDR3 loop is CASSFGRGNTEAFF. The CDR3 coding sequence is TGTGCCAGCAGCTTCGGCAGGGGCAACACTGAAGCTTTCTTT.

This clone was observed a few times. This chain connects TRBV6-1 to TRBJ2-7; D is uncertain. CDR1 and CDR2 from the germline V gene are MNHNS and SASEGT. V was shortened by 0 bases and J by 4 bases, with 13 bases between the two germline ends. The CDR3 runs to 15 residues. CDR3 bases: TGTGCCAGCAGTGAAGCGCCTGGACCTCGATACGAGCAGTACTTC. Translated: CASSEAPGPRYEQYF.

The chain is built from TRBV4-1 and TRBJ1-1; D remains unclear. The V gene's germline CDR1 is MGHRA and CDR2 YSYEKL. V was cut by 3 bases and J by 0 bases, with 14 bases left in between. CDR3 length: 16 amino acids. CDR3 region: CASSHPPTGMNTEAFF. CDR3 bases: TGCGCCAGCAGCCACCCGCCGACGGGCATGAACACTGAAGCTTTCTTT.

The rearrangement uses TRBV19 and TRBJ2-1; D gene uncertain. Trimming pared 1 base from V and 5 bases from J, leaving 3 bases between. CDR3 length equals 12 residues. CDR1 LNHDA and CDR2 SQIVND come from the germline V gene (reference sequence). For the CDR3, the DNA is TGTGCCAGTAGTATAGGAAACAATGAGCAGTTCTTC. Amino acids: CASSIGNNEQFF.

This clone was seen only once. The chain joins TRBV18 to TRBJ1-4; D remains unclear. Per the germline V gene, CDR1 is KGHSH and CDR2 is LQKENI. The CDR3 spans 16 residues. Trimming stripped 2 bases from V and 6 bases from J, with 16 bases between. The CDR3 region has the DNA TGTGCCAGCTCACCATTAAATCGCCGGCAAGATGAAAAACTGTTTTTT. Translation gives CASSPLNRRQDEKLFF.

The genes are TRBV29-1 and TRBJ1-1, with D possibly being TRBD1 (6 bases). Germline V gene data show CDR1 as SQVTM and CDR2 as ANQGSEA. Trimming shortened V by 1 base and J by 2 bases, and 20 bases separated the two germline ends. CDR3 length equals 17 residues. The CDR3 sequence: CSVEGGHVREFNTEAFF. The CDR3 nucleotides are TGCAGCGTTGAAGGGGGACACGTCAGGGAATTTAACACTGAAGCTTTCTTT.

The chain couples TRBV19 to TRBJ2-2, with TRBD2 identical over 13 bases. CDR3 length: 16 residues. The trim removed 6 bases at V and 8 bases at J, leaving 9 bases unmatched. CDR1 LNHDA and CDR2 SQIVND come from the germline V gene (reference sequence). The CDR3 loop is CASSSGLAGARGELFF. The CDR3 DNA follows: TGTGCCAGTAGCTCAGGACTAGCGGGGGCGAGAGGGGAGCTGTTTTTT.

This clone was seen only a few times. J is TRBJ1-1 and V is TRBV27; tentative D call: TRBD1 (6 bases). CDR3 length equals 14 residues. V dropped 4 bases and J dropped 6 bases, with 15 bases sitting between them. The germline CDR1 and CDR2 sequences are MNHEY and SMNVEV (reference sequence). CDR3 DNA: TGTGCCAGCAGTTGGGGGGGCGCGGGAGCTGAAGCTTTCTTT. It is translated as CASSWGGAGAEAFF.

The V call is TRBV27, the J call TRBJ2-2, with D perhaps matching TRBD1 or TRBD2 (5 bases each). The CDR3 is made up of 17 amino acids. The germline V and J ends were trimmed by 4 bases and 6 bases, with 21 bases remaining between them. Germline V CDR1 and CDR2: MNHEY, SMNVEV (reference sequence). CDR3 in DNA: TGTGCCAGCAGTTCACCGGGACCAGGGCCCGAACCCGGGGAGCTGTTTTTT. Its translation is CASSSPGPGPEPGELFF.

The chain couples TRBV28 to TRBJ1-3; D unclear. Trimming shortened V by 2 bases and J by 5 bases, and 10 bases separated the two germline ends. The germline V gene encodes CDR1 MDHEN and CDR2 SYDVKM. CDR3 length: 14 amino acids. CDR3 protein: CASSLGLGRNTIYF. CDR3 sequence (DNA): TGTGCCAGCAGTTTAGGTTTGGGGAGAAACACCATATATTTT.

The chain is built from TRBV28 and TRBJ2-4, with 7 bases matching TRBD1. The CDR3 consists of 15 residues. The V and J ends lost 7 bases and 2 bases, in that order; junction bases with no gene match: 8. Germline V CDR1 and CDR2: MDHEN, SYDVKM. CDR3 residues: CASTQTGLSKNIQYF. Written as DNA, the CDR3 is TGTGCCAGCACCCAGACAGGGTTGTCCAAAAACATTCAGTACTTC.

This clone was recorded a few times. V gene TRBV9 combines with J gene TRBJ1-1; D call uncertain. V shed 3 bases and J shed 4 bases, with 10 bases lying between them. The CDR3 contains 13 residues. Per germline, CDR1 SGDLS and CDR2 YYNGEE. CDR3 DNA: TGTGCCAGCAGCGCCCCGCGATCCACTGAAGCTTTCTTT. It yields the protein CASSAPRSTEAFF.

The rearrangement uses TRBV6-5 and TRBJ1-1, with D maybe TRBD1 (5 bases). Between the trimmed V and J ends, which lost 0 bases and 3 bases, there was a span of 14 bases. Germline values: CDR1 MNHEY, CDR2 SVGAGI. This CDR3 is 16 amino acids long. CDR3 in DNA: TGTGCCAGCAGTTACTCGCTGTGGCAGGGACACACTGAAGCTTTCTTT. Its translation is CASSYSLWQGHTEAFF.

Written as DNA, the CDR3 is TGTGCCAGCAGCCCAGGGACAGACCCTAACTATGGCTACACCTTC. As protein: CASSPGTDPNYGYTF. The chain employs TRBV11-1 and TRBJ1-2; TRBD1 matches 7 bases. The length of the CDR3 is 15 residues. Looked up from germline, CDR1 is SGHAT and CDR2 is FQDESV (reference sequence). The V gene end was trimmed by 5 bases and the J gene end by 0 bases; junction bases not matched to a gene: 6.

This sequence joins TRBV10-1 and TRBJ1-4; weak D call: TRBD1 (6 bases). The germline V gene encodes CDR1 WNHNN and CDR2 SYGVQD (reference sequence). This CDR3 contains 14 residues. Trimming removed 2 bases from V and 8 bases from J, with 12 bases in between. The CDR3 region is CASSEGGEGEKLFF. CDR3 bases: TGCGCCAGCAGTGAGGGGGGCGAGGGCGAAAAACTGTTTTTT.

J is TRBJ1-1 and V is TRBV5-1; no definite D call. V was cut by 0 bases and J by 2 bases, with 2 bases left in between. The germline gives CDR1 SGHRS, CDR2 YFSETQ. CDR3 size: 12 residues. This chain's CDR3 is CASSLVNTEAFF. CDR3 bases: TGCGCCAGCAGCTTGGTCAACACTGAAGCTTTCTTT.

The chain combines TRBV7-9 with TRBJ2-1; 7 bases are a match to TRBD1. Trimming at V came to 2 bases and at J to 2 bases, leaving 6 bases not matched to a gene. The CDR3 is 16 residues long. Germline values: CDR1 SEHNR, CDR2 FQNEAQ (reference sequence). The CDR3 is CASSLSGTVPYNEQFF. The CDR3 DNA follows: TGTGCCAGCAGCTTATCCGGGACAGTGCCCTACAATGAGCAGTTCTTC. Full variable domain (rest looked up from reference TRBV7-9 and TRBJ2-1): DTGVSQNPRHKITKRGQNVTFRCDPISEHNRLYWYRQTLGQGPEFLTYFQNEAQLEKSRLLSDRFSAERPKGSFSTLEIQRTEQGDSAMYLCASSLSGTVPYNEQFFGPGTRLTVL.

This clone was seen just once. The gene calls are TRBV19 and TRBJ2-1, with a weak D call TRBD2 (5 bases). The V gene's germline CDR1 is LNHDA and CDR2 SQIVND (reference sequence). V was shortened by 3 bases and J by 4 bases, with 19 bases between the two germline ends. The CDR3 covers 17 residues. The CDR3 region is CASSIPLKQGSYNEQFF. The CDR3 DNA is TGTGCCAGTAGTATTCCATTGAAACAAGGGAGTTACAATGAGCAGTTCTTC.

The chain links TRBV12-2 to TRBJ2-2; TRBD2, as called in the table, went unchecked against the DNA. TRBV12-2 is noted as a pseudogene. There are 17 residues in the CDR3. The CDR3 here is CASRFATRGLYTGELFF. Written as DNA, the CDR3 is TGTGCAAGTCGCTTCGCGACTAGGGGCTTATACACCGGGGAGCTGTTTTTT.

CDR3 sequence (DNA): TGTGCCAGCAGGCGCCGCGCCTCTGGGGCCAACGTCCTGACTTTC. This encodes CASRRRASGANVLTF. The rearrangement joins TRBV27 to TRBJ2-6; D remains ambiguous. V shed 6 bases and J shed 0 bases, with 9 bases lying between them. CDR3 length: 15 residues. Germline CDR1 MNHEY, CDR2 SMNVEV (reference sequence).

The rearrangement uses TRBV7-8 and TRBJ2-1; 12 bases are a match to TRBD2. V was clipped by 1 base and J by 8 bases; unmatched bases: 6. Germline lookup yields CDR1 SGHVS and CDR2 FQNEAQ. The CDR3 loop spans 16 amino acids. CDR3 region: CASSLVSSGRAHEQFF. DNA of the CDR3: TGTGCCAGCAGCTTAGTGTCTAGCGGGAGGGCCCATGAGCAGTTCTTC.

The chain recombines TRBV10-3 with TRBJ2-1; 10 nucleotides agree with TRBD1. In germline, CDR1 is ENHRY, CDR2 SYGVKD. CDR3 length equals 17 residues. V lost 0 bases to trimming and J lost 9 bases; unmatched junction nucleotides: 11. This CDR3 reads CAISESSGQGGWIEQFF. DNA for the CDR3: TGTGCCATCAGTGAGTCGAGTGGACAGGGGGGTTGGATTGAGCAGTTCTTC.

The gene calls are TRBV4-3 and TRBJ1-2, with D maybe TRBD1 (5 bases). This CDR3 region has 15 residues. Germline CDR1 is LGHNA and CDR2 is YSLEER. The V gene lost 0 bases and the J gene lost 3 bases, with 11 bases spanning the gap. This CDR3 reads CASSQDQGTYYGYTF. As DNA, the CDR3 is TGCGCCAGCAGCCAAGATCAGGGCACCTACTATGGCTACACCTTC.

In its sample, this clone was seen once. This chain's CDR3 is CASSLSGTSGRGNEQYF. The DNA of the CDR3 is TGTGCCAGCAGCCTCTCCGGGACTAGCGGGAGAGGGAACGAGCAGTACTTC. The chain has TRBV27 and TRBJ2-7; 14 nucleotides match TRBD2. Germline trimming cut 6 bases from V and 5 bases from J; bases unmatched to any gene: 12. Germline CDR1 and CDR2: MNHEY and SMNVEV (reference sequence). CDR3 length: 17 amino acids.

The chain carries TRBV29-1 and TRBJ1-2, with TRBD1 matching over 9 bases. Trimming removed 7 bases from V and 0 bases from J; junction bases left unmatched: 9. The CDR3 is made up of 15 amino acids. The germline gives CDR1 SQVTM, CDR2 ANQGSEA. CDR3 loop: CSALGTGFPNYGYTF. The CDR3 nucleotides read TGCAGCGCCCTAGGGACAGGGTTTCCTAACTATGGCTACACCTTC. Based on the CDR3 plus reference TRBV29-1 and TRBJ1-2, the full variable domain is SAVISQKPSRDICQRGTSLTIQCQVDSQVTMMFWYRQQPGQSLTLIATANQGSEATYESGFVIDKFPISRPNLTFSTLTVSNMSPEDSSIYLCSALGTGFPNYGYTFGSGTRLTVV.

V and J are TRBV28 and TRBJ1-2; D may be TRBD1 (6 bases). Deletions cut 1 base from V and 7 bases from J, with 10 bases between. The germline CDR1 and CDR2 sequences are MDHEN and SYDVKM. The CDR3 sequence is 13 residues long. The CDR3, as DNA: TGTGCCAGCAGTTTATCCTGGGGGGCTGGCTACACCTTC. This encodes CASSLSWGAGYTF.

V and J are TRBV7-8 and TRBJ1-5; D not certain. V was pared by 4 bases and J by 6 bases, with 19 bases between. The germline CDR1 and CDR2 sequences are SGHVS and FQNEAQ. The CDR3 totals 16 residues. CDR3 sequence (DNA): TGTGCCAGCAGCTCGACCTTTGGGTCAGGCAGTCAGCCCCAGCATTTT. Amino acids: CASSSTFGSGSQPQHF.

The chain carries TRBV10-3 and TRBJ2-3, with D unclear. In germline, CDR1 is ENHRY, CDR2 SYGVKD. The V and J ends lost 1 base and 0 bases respectively, with 14 bases between them. The CDR3 is made up of 17 amino acids. The CDR3 protein is CAISEFLELTSTDTQYF. The CDR3 DNA follows: TGTGCCATCAGTGAGTTTTTGGAACTTACTAGCACAGATACGCAGTATTTT.

The V and J genes are TRBV9 and TRBJ1-2; D gene unclear. The V gene's germline CDR1 is SGDLS and CDR2 YYNGEE. The CDR3 has 16 residues. The V end lost 0 bases, the J end lost 8 bases, and 20 bases lay between the germline ends. CDR3 protein: CASSVATWGSAGGYTF. CDR3 nucleotide sequence: TGTGCCAGCAGCGTAGCGACTTGGGGTTCGGCGGGGGGCTACACCTTC. Filled out from reference TRBV9 and TRBJ1-2, the complete variable domain reads DSGVTQTPKHLITATGQRVTLRCSPRSGDLSVYWYQQSLDQGLQFLIQYYNGEERAKGNILERFSAQQFPDLHSELNLSSLELGDSALYFCASSVATWGSAGGYTFGSGTRLTVV.

The rearrangement uses TRBV5-8 and TRBJ2-3; 11 bases fit TRBD2. The CDR3 totals 16 residues. The germline gives CDR1 SGHTS, CDR2 YDEGEE. Unmatched junction bases numbered 4, after V lost 2 bases and J lost 2 bases. Here the CDR3 reads CASSFWTSGFTDTQYF. CDR3 nucleotides: TGTGCCAGCAGCTTCTGGACTAGCGGGTTCACAGATACGCAGTATTTT.